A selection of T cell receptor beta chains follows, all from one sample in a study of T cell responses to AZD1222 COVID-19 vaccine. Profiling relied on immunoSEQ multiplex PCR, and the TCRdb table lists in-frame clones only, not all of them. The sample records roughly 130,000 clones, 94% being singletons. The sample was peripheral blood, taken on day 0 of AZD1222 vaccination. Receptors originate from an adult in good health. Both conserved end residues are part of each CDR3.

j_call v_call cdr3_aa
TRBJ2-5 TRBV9 CASSELAGTSETQYF
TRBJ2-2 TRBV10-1 CASSGVSATGELFF
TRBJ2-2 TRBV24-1 CATSDSIGAGGLNTGELFF
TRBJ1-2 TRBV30 CAWSVFRGFDTF
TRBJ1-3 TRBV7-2 CASSLDRGGAGNTIYF
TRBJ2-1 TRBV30 CAWSMGVSYNEQFF
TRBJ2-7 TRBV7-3 CASSLTGSSTRYEQYF
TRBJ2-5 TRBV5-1 CASSLELAGETQYF
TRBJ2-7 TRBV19 CASSGAGLAGGDIYEQYF
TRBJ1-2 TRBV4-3 CASSQDRQPYGYTF
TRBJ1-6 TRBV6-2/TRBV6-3 CASSYQGVQSSPLHF
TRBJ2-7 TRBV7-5 CVRSPQISYEQYF